What follows are 25 T cell receptor delta chains derived from one specimen sequenced in a study of gamma-delta T cells after stem cell transplantation. TCRdb re-called the RT-PCR reads using CATT. Of about 3,400 delta-chain clones in the sample, approximately 16% were seen once. The specimen was gamma-delta T cells. The receptors here all came from a human donor. It is not recorded whose cells these are; they may come from a transplant donor.

As concerns this clone: A read error may account for a junction end that differs from germline. The chain has TRDV2 and TRDJ3; maybe TRDD3 (6 bases). This CDR3 region has 22 residues. Germline V gives CDR1 GEAIGNYY, CDR2 EKD. The CDR3 coding sequence is TGTGCCTGTGACACTCCCAACTCTGGGGTATACCAAAGCTCCTGGGACACCCGACAGGTGTTTTTC. Translating it yields CACDTPNSGVYQSSWDTRQVFF.

By sample share, this clone is large (0.1 to 1%). The J gene is TRDJ1, the V gene TRDV2; 9 nucleotides agree with TRDD3. Looked up from germline, CDR1 is GEAIGNYY and CDR2 is EKD. The CDR3 is made up of 16 amino acids. Trimming at V came to 3 bases and at J to 0 bases, leaving 7 bases not matched to a gene. CDR3 DNA: TGTGCCTGTGACGATCTACTGGGGGACTACACCGATAAACTCATCTTT. Translated, it gives CACDDLLGDYTDKLIF.

Comment on this clone: Compared with germline, one end of the junction differs, possibly owing to a read error. The sample carries other DNA sequences with the same CDR3. V and J are TRDV2 and TRDJ1, with 11 positions matching TRDD3. The CDR3 is 16 amino acids. Germline V CDR1 and CDR2: GEAIGNYY, EKD. CDR3 in amino acids: CACEHLGDTSTDKLIF. The DNA for the CDR3 is TGCGCCTGTGAACACCTGGGGGATACATCCACCGATAAACTCATCTTT.

This clone ranks as medium-sized. V usage is TRDV2 and J usage is TRDJ1, with a possible D match to TRDD3 (6 bases). CDR1 and CDR2 (germline): GEAIGNYY, EKD. The V and J ends lost 0 bases and 0 bases respectively, with 25 bases between them. The CDR3 length is 20 residues. CDR3: CACDTVLGSVQSRNTDKLIF. The DNA for the CDR3 is TGTGCCTGTGACACCGTACTGGGCTCGGTTCAATCCCGTAACACCGATAAACTCATCTTT.

This clone showed up just a few times. The chain recombines TRDV2 with TRDJ1, with TRDD3 matching 10 bases. The CDR3 sequence is 14 residues long. Germline V gives CDR1 GEAIGNYY, CDR2 EKD. Trimming removed 3 bases from V and 4 bases from J; junction bases left unmatched: 4. CDR3 protein: CACDRLGDLDKLIF. Here the CDR3 DNA reads TGTGCCTGTGACCGACTGGGGGATCTCGATAAACTCATCTTT.

By sample share, this clone is large. This CDR3 is also generated by other DNA sequences in the sample. The V and J genes are TRDV2 and TRDJ3; the match to TRDD3 covers 11 bases. Germline-derived CDR1 and CDR2 are GEAIGNYY and EKD. Losses at the gene ends were 1 base for V and 0 bases for J; bases not matched to a gene: 13. This CDR3 is 22 amino acids long. CDR3 DNA sequence: TGTGCCTGTGACACTCCCAACTCTGGGGGATACCAAAGCTCCTGGGACACCCGACAGATGTTTTTC. Amino acid sequence: CACDTPNSGGYQSSWDTRQMFF.

For this clone: A far larger clone is a single base away, which makes a read error likely. The gene calls are TRDV2 and TRDJ3; the D gene is possibly TRDD3 (6 bases). The V gene lost 0 bases and the J gene lost 0 bases, with 20 bases spanning the gap. This CDR3 is 21 amino acids long. Germline V CDR1 and CDR2: GEAIGNYY, EKD. The DNA of the CDR3 is TGTGCCTGTGACACCGGCTGGGGAGCGCGGCCCGGCTCCTGGGACACCCGACAGATGTTTTTC. Its protein is CACDTGWGARPGSWDTRQMFF.

Relative to its sample, this clone is medium-sized. V usage is TRDV2 and J usage is TRDJ1; the match to TRDD3 covers 11 bases. This CDR3 has 17 amino acids. Germline V CDR1 and CDR2: GEAIGNYY, EKD. After removal of 0 bases from V and 1 base from J, the junction contained 6 bases not matched to a gene. In DNA, the CDR3 is TGTGCCTGTGACACCGTTCTGGGGGATACCCCCACCGATAAACTCATCTTT. Protein product: CACDTVLGDTPTDKLIF.

With regard to this clone: A far more abundant clone sits one base away, making this likely a read error. Other DNA sequences in this sample translate to the same CDR3. The chain is built from TRDV2 and TRDJ3; 12 bases align to TRDD3. This CDR3 comprises 21 residues. In germline, CDR1 is GEAIGNYY, CDR2 EKD. The CDR3 loop reads CACDTINLGDTSSWDTRQMFF. The CDR3 DNA is TGTGCCTGTGACACTATTAATCTGGGGGATACGAGTTCCTGGGATACCCGACAGATGTTTTTC.

This clone was detected only a few times. This clone may be a read error of a much larger clone one base away. This chain connects TRDV2 to TRDJ3; 7 nucleotides line up with TRDD3. V trimming: 3 bases; J trimming: 0 bases; junction bases outside the gene matches: 19. The CDR3 extends over 22 amino acids. CDR1 is GEAIGNYY and CDR2 is EKD in the germline V gene. CDR3 DNA: TGTGCCTGTGACCTTATCCGTACTGGGGTCCGAAGCAGCTCCTGGGACACCCGACAGATGTTTTTC. Translating it yields CACDLIRTGVRSSSWDTRQMFF.

As regards this clone: Given a far larger clone just one base away, this is likely a sequencing read error. This same CDR3 is encoded by further DNA sequences in the sample. This chain uses TRDV2 with TRDJ1; 13 positions match TRDD3. Germline CDR1 GEAIGNYY, CDR2 EKD. The CDR3 loop spans 20 amino acids. With V trimmed by 1 base and J by 0 bases, 13 bases remained unmatched. The DNA of the CDR3 is TGTGCCTGTGACACAGTCCAACTGGGGGATACGTCTCTGTACACCGATAAACTCATCTTT. Amino acid sequence: CACDTVQLGDTSLYTDKLIF.

Points on this clone: A far larger clone is only one base removed, so a read error is likely. J is TRDJ1 and V is TRDV2; D may be TRDD3 (5 bases). The V end lost 0 bases, the J end lost 2 bases, and 36 bases lay between the germline ends. The CDR3 totals 23 residues. The V gene's germline CDR1 is GEAIGNYY and CDR2 EKD. The chain's CDR3 is CACDTVVSAGLERGNRRTDKLIF. The CDR3 coding sequence is TGTGCCTGTGACACCGTTGTATCAGCGGGATTGGAACGCGGGAACCGGAGGACCGATAAACTCATCTTT.

The rearrangement joins TRDV2 to TRDJ3; 7 nucleotides align to TRDD3. Germline V gives CDR1 GEAIGNYY, CDR2 EKD. J was trimmed by 2 bases and V by 2 bases; bases with no gene match: 11. This CDR3 comprises 19 residues. DNA of the CDR3: TGTGCCTGTGACATAGTGGGGGAGCCTACAACCTGGGACACCCGACAGATGTTTTTC. This sequence encodes CACDIVGEPTTWDTRQMFF.

The rearrangement joins TRDV2 to TRDJ1; D is unclear. Germline V gene sequence: CDR1 GEAIGNYY, CDR2 EKD. The ends were cut back, 3 bases at V and 3 bases at J, with 16 bases in the middle. The CDR3 length is 15 residues. The CDR3 spells CACDGVEDKSDKLIF. The DNA for the CDR3 is TGTGCCTGTGACGGGGTGGAGGACAAATCCGATAAACTCATCTTT.

This clone has only a few counts. The chain links TRDV2 to TRDJ3; TRDD3 aligns across 10 bases. The trim removed 3 bases at V and 3 bases at J, leaving 7 bases unmatched. The germline V gene encodes CDR1 GEAIGNYY and CDR2 EKD. The CDR3 sequence is 18 residues long. The CDR3 coding sequence is TGTGCCTGTGACCCACTGGGGGATCCCGGCTGGGACACCCGACAGATGTTTTTC. This encodes CACDPLGDPGWDTRQMFF.

In regard to this clone: A single base separates this from a much larger clone, so it may be a read error. This CDR3 is also generated by other DNA sequences in the sample. This chain connects TRDV2 to TRDJ1, with D tentatively TRDD3 (6 bases). The V end lost 3 bases, the J end lost 2 bases, and 18 bases lay between the germline ends. CDR1 is GEAIGNYY and CDR2 is EKD in the germline V gene. The CDR3 is 16 residues long. CDR3 sequence (DNA): TGTGCCTGTGACTTACTGGGAGATACGGGAACCGATAAACTCATCTTT. This sequence encodes CACDLLGDTGTDKLIF.

This clone was observed a handful of times. A much larger clone lies one base from this, so it may be a read error. This chain links TRDV2 with TRDJ1; 11 nucleotides match TRDD3. CDR3 length equals 20 residues. J lost 3 bases, V lost 1 base, and 18 bases had no gene match. Germline CDR1 and CDR2: GEAIGNYY and EKD. This CDR3 reads CACDTLTTSLGDTAADKLIF. As DNA, the CDR3 is TGTGCCTGTGACACGCTCACTACGTCCCTGGGGGATACAGCGGCCGATAAACTCATCTTT.

This rearrangement joins TRDV2 to TRDJ1, with TRDD3 matching over 13 bases. In germline, CDR1 is GEAIGNYY, CDR2 EKD. V gave up 1 base and J gave up 0 bases; unmatched junction bases: 13. The CDR3 length is 20 residues. For the CDR3, the DNA is TGTGCCTGTGACACAGACAAACTGGGGGATACGTCTCTTTACACCGATAAACTCATCTTT. Translated, it gives CACDTDKLGDTSLYTDKLIF.

V and J are TRDV2 and TRDJ3; a possible D gene is TRDD2 (5 bases). Trimming left V 3 bases short and J 0 bases short, with 32 bases between. The CDR3 runs to 24 residues. Germline CDR1 and CDR2: GEAIGNYY and EKD. The CDR3 reads CACDEPSVLVDNNPSSWDTRQMFF. The CDR3 nucleotides are TGTGCCTGTGACGAACCTTCGGTCCTGGTGGACAACAACCCTAGCTCCTGGGACACCCGACAGATGTTTTTC.

The gene calls are TRDV2 and TRDJ1; TRDD3 matches 10 bases. V shed 3 bases and J 4 bases; nucleotides not matched to a gene: 7. Per germline, CDR1 GEAIGNYY and CDR2 EKD. CDR3 length: 15 residues. The CDR3 loop reads CACDQLGDLGDKLIF. DNA of the CDR3: TGTGCCTGTGACCAACTGGGGGATCTGGGCGATAAACTCATCTTT.

This clone is medium-sized in the sample. The rearrangement joins TRDV2 to TRDJ1, with D perhaps matching TRDD3 (5 bases). CDR3 size: 15 residues. Trimming removed 2 bases at V and 1 base at J, with 13 bases between. Per the germline V gene, CDR1 is GEAIGNYY and CDR2 is EKD. CDR3: CACDRVGTPTDKLIF. CDR3 coding DNA: TGTGCCTGTGACAGAGTGGGGACTCCCACCGATAAACTCATCTTT.

CDR3 residues: CACDTLSLLGDAYTDKLIF. Written as DNA, the CDR3 is TGTGCCTGTGACACTCTCTCGTTACTGGGGGATGCCTACACCGATAAACTCATCTTT. The V gene is TRDV2, the J gene TRDJ1; 10 bases map to TRDD3. The CDR3 is made up of 19 amino acids. V lost 1 base and J lost 0; bases outside the gene matches: 13. In germline, CDR1 is GEAIGNYY, CDR2 EKD.

As for this clone: Given a much more abundant clone one base away, this may be a read error. The rearrangement joins TRDV2 to TRDJ1, with TRDD3 matching over 9 bases. CDR1 and CDR2 (germline): GEAIGNYY, EKD. The CDR3 has 16 residues. CDR3: CACDILGDRHTDKPIF. The DNA of the CDR3 is TGTGCCTGTGACATCCTGGGGGATCGGCACACCGATAAACCCATCTTT.

In its sample, this clone ranks as medium-sized. The same CDR3 can be traced to other DNA sequences in this sample. The chain couples TRDV2 to TRDJ3; 12 nucleotides align to TRDD3. Germline assignment: CDR1 GEAIGNYY and CDR2 EKD. The V and J ends lost 3 bases and 2 bases, in that order; junction bases with no gene match: 10. The CDR3 runs to 20 residues. The CDR3 sequence is CACDGLLGDTATWDTRQMFF. As DNA, the CDR3 is TGTGCCTGTGACGGGCTACTGGGGGATACTGCCACCTGGGACACCCGACAGATGTTTTTC.

This clone was seen more than once but under ten times. A much bigger clone sits one base away, suggesting this may be a read error. This chain connects TRDV2 to TRDJ1, with TRDD3 matching over 8 bases. V lost 3 bases to trimming and J lost 7 bases; unmatched junction nucleotides: 18. Per germline, CDR1 GEAIGNYY and CDR2 EKD. CDR3 length: 17 residues. DNA for the CDR3: TGTGCCTGTGACTCCGTACTGGGGGGTACCGGGAAGGCTAAACTCATCTTT. Translation gives CACDSVLGGTGKAKLIF.